The TCR beta chain described here comes from a study of STAT3 mutations in large granular lymphocyte leukemia. Turning to the study itself: Canonical activating STAT3 mutations were detected in roughly half of the longitudinally sequenced T-LGLL patients. Under 50% of treated T-LGLL patients showed hematologic response to immunosuppression.

In this sample, this clone turned up once. The antigen is undetermined. The repertoire was sequenced with immunoSEQ multiplex PCR; TCRdb's copy has only in-frame clones and lacks some. The profile shows approximately 30,000 clones, around 80% of them singletons. The germline V gene has CDR1 GTSNPN and CDR2 SVGIG (reference sequence). The CDR3 is made up of 14 amino acids. The V and J ends lost 2 bases and 1 base respectively, with 9 bases between them. Whole-study findings and limits: Every T-LGLL patient had at least one immunodominant TCRbeta clonotype. In some patients, a small highly pathogenic clone possibly went undetected.

The sample taken for sequencing was peripheral blood mononuclear cells. This TCR was recovered from a woman between 45 and 60 years old with T-cell large granular lymphocyte leukemia. Some clones in this sample may be carry-over from other donors' samples. V gene TRBV30 combines with J gene TRBJ1-5; D is ambiguous. The CDR3 protein is CAWSLRWSNQPQHF. CDR3 DNA: TGTGCCTGGAGTCTAAGATGGAGCAATCAGCCCCAGCATTTT.